The 24 T cell receptor beta chains given below trace back to one sample, sequenced in a study of cytomegalovirus exposure and HLA in healthy donors. The PCR used 60 Vbeta and 13 Jbeta primers. Measured with immunoSEQ multiplex PCR; TCRdb has only the in-frame clones, and not every one. The repertoire holds about 140,000 clones, with 55% to 75% as singletons. Source material: PBMCs. These receptors were obtained from a man over 45 in good health and CMV-seropositive.

This clone occurred a few times. DNA of the CDR3: TGTGCCAGCATGCATGGAGGGGGCCACGAGCAGTACTTC. Its protein is CASMHGGGHEQYF. The V and J genes are TRBV6-1 and TRBJ2-7; tentatively, D is TRBD1 (7 bases). The CDR3 loop spans 13 amino acids. Germline CDR1 and CDR2: MNHNS and SASEGT. Trimming stripped 7 bases from V and 5 bases from J, with 15 bases between.

The CDR3 sequence: CASSLHLGGRDEAFF. Here the CDR3 DNA reads TGTGCCAGCTCGCTCCACCTGGGGGGGCGTGATGAAGCTTTCTTT. V and J are TRBV18 and TRBJ1-1; D perhaps matches TRBD1 (6 bases). In germline, CDR1 is KGHSH, CDR2 LQKENI. The CDR3 consists of 15 residues. V was pared by 6 bases and J by 7 bases, with 21 bases between.

This clone was seen only a few times. The J gene is TRBJ1-1, the V gene TRBV10-3; 7 bases map to TRBD1. Germline trimming cut 6 bases from V and 0 bases from J; bases unmatched to any gene: 4. The CDR3 loop spans 14 amino acids. Germline values: CDR1 ENHRY, CDR2 SYGVKD. CDR3 coding DNA: TGTGCCATCAGGGGGACAGCCGTGAACACTGAAGCTTTCTTT. It codes for CAIRGTAVNTEAFF.

The rearrangement uses TRBV30 and TRBJ1-2, with TRBD1 matching over 8 bases. The CDR3 has 15 amino acids. The germline V gene encodes CDR1 GTSNPN and CDR2 SVGIG (reference sequence). J gave up 3 bases and V 2 bases, and 8 bases lay outside the gene matches. The DNA of the CDR3 is TGTGCCTGGAGTCCATACGCGGACAGGGACTATGGCTACACCTTC. This gives the protein CAWSPYADRDYGYTF.

CDR3 in amino acids: CASLVGTGRNQPQHF. The CDR3, as DNA: TGTGCCAGCCTAGTAGGGACAGGGAGGAATCAGCCCCAGCATTTT. The V gene is TRBV6-1, the J gene TRBJ1-5; 9 bases map to TRBD1. V lost 8 bases to trimming and J lost 4 bases; unmatched junction nucleotides: 9. This CDR3 region has 15 residues. Germline CDR1 MNHNS, CDR2 SASEGT.

The chain joins TRBV29-1 to TRBJ1-5, with a weak D call TRBD1 (5 bases). With 4 bases removed from V and 6 bases from J, the gap between germline ends came to 13 bases. This CDR3 has 13 amino acids. Germline V gene data show CDR1 as SQVTM and CDR2 as ANQGSEA. The CDR3 nucleotides read TGCAGCGTTGTCCCCAGGGTAGGTCAGCCCCAGCATTTT. This sequence encodes CSVVPRVGQPQHF. Full variable domain (rest looked up from reference TRBV29-1 and TRBJ1-5): SAVISQKPSRDICQRGTSLTIQCQVDSQVTMMFWYRQQPGQSLTLIATANQGSEATYESGFVIDKFPISRPNLTFSTLTVSNMSPEDSSIYLCSVVPRVGQPQHFGDGTRLSIL.

The gene calls are TRBV13 and TRBJ2-2; D might be TRBD1 (6 bases). Germline CDR1 is PRHDT and CDR2 is FYEKMQ (reference sequence). The germline V and J ends were trimmed by 5 bases and 0 bases, with 10 bases remaining between them. The CDR3 has 15 residues. The CDR3 DNA follows: TGTGCCAGCAGCCTACAGGGCACGAACACCGGGGAGCTGTTTTTT. It specifies CASSLQGTNTGELFF.

The chain combines TRBV11-2 with TRBJ2-7; perhaps TRBD2 as D (7 bases). CDR3 length: 15 residues. Germline V CDR1 and CDR2: SGHAT, FQNNGV. Trimming stripped 3 bases from V and 2 bases from J, with 14 bases between. CDR3 DNA: TGTGCCAGCAGCTTCCAAAGGGGGGGGCCCTACGAGCAGTACTTC. This sequence encodes CASSFQRGGPYEQYF.

CDR3 bases: TGTGCCAGCAGCCTACAACTTGGGACTTCCTACGAGCAGTACTTC. Amino acids: CASSLQLGTSYEQYF. The chain has TRBV7-6 and TRBJ2-7; D might be TRBD2 (6 bases). The CDR3 spans 15 residues. Trimming shortened V by 5 bases and J by 1 base, and 15 bases separated the two germline ends. In germline, CDR1 is SGHVS, CDR2 FNYEAQ.

The CDR3, as DNA: TGTGCCAGCAGCTTCGTCCGAGGAGGGGCAGATACGCAGTATTTT. Its protein is CASSFVRGGADTQYF. The chain employs TRBV7-9 and TRBJ2-3; a weak D match, TRBD2 (6 bases). The V end was cut by 3 bases, the J end by 4 bases, with 14 bases between. The CDR3 has 15 amino acids. Germline lookup yields CDR1 SEHNR and CDR2 FQNEAQ (reference sequence).

V gene TRBV11-1 combines with J gene TRBJ2-1; 11 bases are a match to TRBD2. The V and J ends lost 2 bases and 12 bases, in that order; junction bases with no gene match: 9. The CDR3 runs 15 residues. Germline CDR1 SGHAT, CDR2 FQDESV (reference sequence). The CDR3 DNA follows: TGTGCCAGCAGCTTACTAGCGGGAGGTTTAGGTGGGCAGTTCTTC. Its translation: CASSLLAGGLGGQFF.

This clone has just a few counts. V usage is TRBV4-3 and J usage is TRBJ2-7; D possibly corresponds to TRBD1 (5 bases). The V end lost 2 bases, the J end lost 3 bases, and 14 bases lay between the germline ends. The CDR3 spans 15 residues. Germline V CDR1 and CDR2: LGHNA, YSLEER. CDR3: CASSQYHGRGYEQYF. For the CDR3, the DNA is TGCGCCAGCAGCCAATACCATGGAAGGGGCTACGAGCAGTACTTC.

The V and J genes are TRBV2 and TRBJ1-5; D gene uncertain. With 0 bases removed from V and 4 bases from J, the gap between germline ends came to 7 bases. The germline V gene has CDR1 SNHLY and CDR2 FYNNEI. This CDR3 comprises 14 residues. Here the CDR3 DNA reads TGTGCCAGCAGTGAAGCGCAGCGGAATCAGCCCCAGCATTTT. Protein: CASSEAQRNQPQHF. Drawing the rest from reference TRBV2 and TRBJ1-5, the complete variable domain is EPEVTQTPSHQVTQMGQEVILRCVPISNHLYFYWYRQILGQKVEFLVSFYNNEISEKSEIFDDQFSVERPDGSNFTLKIRSTKLEDSAMYFCASSEAQRNQPQHFGDGTRLSIL.

V gene TRBV25-1 combines with J gene TRBJ2-3, with D possibly matching TRBD2 (5 bases). The germline CDR1 and CDR2 sequences are MGHDK and SYGVNS. This CDR3 region has 14 residues. V was trimmed by 6 bases and J by 1 base, leaving 11 bases between them. The CDR3 region has the DNA TGTGCCAGCAGCCTCACCGGGGGCACAGATACGCAGTATTTT. It specifies CASSLTGGTDTQYF.

A note on this clone: The germline gene is not matched at one end of the junction; a read error may be the cause. The chain uses TRBV7-9 and TRBJ1-1, with a weak D call TRBD1 (5 bases). The CDR3 runs 11 residues. Germline CDR1 and CDR2: SEHNR and FQNEAQ (reference sequence). The CDR3: CSSAGQAEAFF. In nucleotides, the CDR3 is TGTTCCAGCGCAGGGCAGGCTGAAGCTTTCTTT.

The V gene is TRBV5-4, the J gene TRBJ2-1; TRBD2 matches at 13 bases. The J segment lost 7 bases and the V segment lost 5 bases, leaving 6 bases of the junction unmatched. The CDR3 sequence is 15 residues long. CDR1 is SGHNT and CDR2 is YYREEE in the germline V gene (reference sequence). CDR3 DNA sequence: TGTGCCAGCAGTTTGACTAGCGGGAGGAGAAATGAGCAGTTCTTC. Its translation is CASSLTSGRRNEQFF. Filled out from reference TRBV5-4 and TRBJ2-1, the complete variable domain reads ETGVTQSPTHLIKTRGQQVTLRCSSQSGHNTVSWYQQALGQGPQFIFQYYREEENGRGNFPPRFSGLQFPNYSSELNVNALELDDSALYLCASSLTSGRRNEQFFGPGTRLTVL.

With respect to this clone: The same CDR3 can be traced to other DNA sequences in this sample. The chain has TRBV5-1 and TRBJ1-1; 7 nucleotides align to TRBD1. The CDR3 is made up of 14 amino acids. V shed 7 bases, J shed 4 bases, and the junction held 10 bases outside the gene matches. Germline values: CDR1 SGHRS, CDR2 YFSETQ. This CDR3 reads CASRKTGDATEAFF. The CDR3 nucleotides read TGCGCCAGCCGGAAAACAGGGGACGCCACTGAAGCTTTCTTT.

The CDR3 DNA reads as TGTGCCACCAGCAGGATAACAGGGGGCACGGGGAACAATGAGCAGTTCTTC. Translation: CATSRITGGTGNNEQFF. V is TRBV15 and J is TRBJ2-1, with 9 nucleotides matching TRBD1. In germline, CDR1 is LNHNV, CDR2 YYDKDF (reference sequence). There are 17 residues in the CDR3. V lost 3 bases, J lost 5 bases, and 11 bases stayed unmatched.

As DNA, the CDR3 is TGTGCCAGCAGTCCCCTCGGCGGGAGGGGAAACGAGCAGTACTTC. Translation gives CASSPLGGRGNEQYF. The chain has TRBV27 and TRBJ2-7, with 9 bases aligning to TRBD2. The germline gives CDR1 MNHEY, CDR2 SMNVEV (reference sequence). CDR3 length: 15 amino acids. V lost 5 bases and J lost 5; bases outside the gene matches: 10.

The chain joins TRBV10-3 to TRBJ1-1, with unresolved D. V was trimmed by 4 bases and J by 6 bases, leaving 9 bases between them. The germline CDR1 and CDR2 sequences are ENHRY and SYGVKD. The CDR3 sequence is 12 residues long. DNA of the CDR3: TGTGCCATCAGTGGATCGGTGCCTGAAGCTTTCTTT. Protein sequence: CAISGSVPEAFF.

Details on this clone: An end of the junction does not agree with germline; a read error may underlie this. This chain connects TRBV4-3 to TRBJ2-7, with D uncertain. Germline-derived CDR1 and CDR2 are LGHNA and YSLEER. The length of the CDR3 is 14 residues. The CDR3 nucleotides read TGCGCCAGCAGCCAACAACGCGTCTCCCACGAGCAGTACTTC. Translation gives CASSQQRVSHEQYF.

This chain connects TRBV5-4 to TRBJ1-1, with 7 bases aligning to TRBD1. Germline CDR1 and CDR2: SGHNT and YYREEE (reference sequence). Trimming removed 4 bases from V and 1 base from J; junction bases left unmatched: 4. The CDR3 consists of 14 residues. The CDR3 region is CASSEGGRNTEAFF. The CDR3 DNA reads TGTGCCAGCAGCGAAGGGGGCCGGAACACTGAAGCTTTCTTT.

The chain employs TRBV27 and TRBJ2-3; 7 positions match TRBD2. Germline V CDR1 and CDR2: MNHEY, SMNVEV (reference sequence). V trimming: 2 bases; J trimming: 2 bases; junction bases outside the gene matches: 16. CDR3 length: 19 residues. The CDR3 protein is CASSLRVGRGGTHTDTQYF. Here the CDR3 DNA reads TGTGCCAGCAGTTTACGCGTAGGGAGGGGCGGAACCCACACAGATACGCAGTATTTT.

V is TRBV5-1 and J is TRBJ2-1; 9 nucleotides match TRBD2. Trimming removed 3 bases from V and 0 bases from J; junction bases left unmatched: 1. The CDR3 extends over 15 amino acids. Germline V gene data show CDR1 as SGHRS and CDR2 as YFSETQ. CDR3 sequence (DNA): TGCGCCAGCAGCTATAGCGGGAGCTCCTACAATGAGCAGTTCTTC. It specifies CASSYSGSSYNEQFF.